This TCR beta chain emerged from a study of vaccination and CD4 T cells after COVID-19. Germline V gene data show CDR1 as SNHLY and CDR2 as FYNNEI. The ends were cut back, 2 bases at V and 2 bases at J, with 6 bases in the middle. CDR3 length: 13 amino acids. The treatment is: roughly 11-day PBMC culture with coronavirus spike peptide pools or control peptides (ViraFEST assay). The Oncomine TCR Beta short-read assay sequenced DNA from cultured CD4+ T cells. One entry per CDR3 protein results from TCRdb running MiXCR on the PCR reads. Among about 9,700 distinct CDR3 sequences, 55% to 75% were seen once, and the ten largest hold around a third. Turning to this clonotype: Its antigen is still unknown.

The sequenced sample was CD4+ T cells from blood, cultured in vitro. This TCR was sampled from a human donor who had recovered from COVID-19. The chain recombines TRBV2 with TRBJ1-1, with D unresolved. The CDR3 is CASSEHHNTEAFF. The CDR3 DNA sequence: TGTGCCAGCAGTGAACATCATAACACTGAAGCTTTCTTT. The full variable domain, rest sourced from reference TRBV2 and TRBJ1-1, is EPEVTQTPSHQVTQMGQEVILRCVPISNHLYFYWYRQILGQKVEFLVSFYNNEISEKSEIFDDQFSVERPDGSNFTLKIRSTKLEDSAMYFCASSEHHNTEAFFGQGTRLTVV.